One and the same sample provided the 18 T cell receptor beta chains below, sequenced in a study of blood T cell repertoires in COVID-19. Profiled with immunoSEQ multiplex PCR; TCRdb holds only in-frame clones, not every one. Here the sample spans 20,000 to 25,000 clones, roughly 80% being singletons. Sequenced sample: peripheral blood. These receptors all come from a woman at least 80 years old with acute or convalescent COVID-19.

This chain links TRBV18 with TRBJ2-7; D is possibly TRBD2 (5 bases). CDR1 and CDR2 (germline): KGHSH, LQKENI. Trimming cost V 2 bases and J 1 base, with 15 bases left between them. The CDR3 loop spans 16 amino acids. The CDR3 sequence is CASSPRAEVGSYEQYF. DNA of the CDR3: TGTGCCAGCTCACCAAGAGCGGAGGTGGGTTCCTACGAGCAGTACTTC.

This rearrangement joins TRBV12-3 or TRBV12-4 to TRBJ2-7, with D unresolved. V shed 5 bases and J shed 2 bases, with 7 bases lying between them. This CDR3 spans 12 amino acids. CDR3 residues: CASSKQAYEQYF. In DNA form, the CDR3 reads TGTGCCAGCAGTAAGCAGGCCTACGAGCAGTACTTC.

The chain joins TRBV30 to TRBJ1-6; 9 nucleotides align to TRBD1. The J segment lost 9 bases and the V segment lost 2 bases, leaving 11 bases of the junction unmatched. The CDR3 spans 16 residues. Germline-derived CDR1 and CDR2 are GTSNPN and SVGIG (reference sequence). The CDR3 region has the DNA TGTGCCTGGAGTAACACAGGGGGCAATAGGGGTTCACCCCTCCACTTT. Its protein product is CAWSNTGGNRGSPLHF.

The CDR3 nucleotides read TGTGCCAGCAGCCAAGAAGGCAGGGGGGTTCAGTACTTC. This sequence encodes CASSQEGRGVQYF. This chain links TRBV3-1 (or the pseudogene TRBV3-2) with TRBJ2-4; D perhaps matches TRBD1 (7 bases). Per the germline V gene, CDR1 is LGHDT and CDR2 is YNNKEL (reference sequence). The V and J ends lost 0 bases and 11 bases respectively, with 11 bases between them. The CDR3 runs to 13 residues.

CDR3 nucleotides: TGTGCCAGCAGCCCCCGACAGGGTAAAGTCAAAAACATTCAGTACTTC. This gives the protein CASSPRQGKVKNIQYF. The gene calls are TRBV4-2 and TRBJ2-4; 7 bases align to TRBD1. Germline CDR1 reads LGHNA; CDR2 reads YNFKEQ. Trimming cost V 4 bases and J 3 bases; bases outside gene matches: 9. The CDR3 contains 16 residues.

Note on this clone: The junction departs from germline at one end; a sequencing error may be responsible. This chain uses TRBV7-7 with TRBJ1-3, with 9 bases fitting TRBD1. This CDR3 region has 17 residues. Germline lookup yields CDR1 SSHAT and CDR2 FNYEAQ (reference sequence). The CDR3 DNA sequence: TGTGCTAGCAGCTCCCTACCCCCGGGACAGGGAGGAAACACCATATATTTT. This encodes CASSSLPPGQGGNTIYF. The whole variable domain, remainder taken from reference TRBV7-7 and TRBJ1-3, is GAGVSQSPRYKVTKRGQDVTLRCDPISSHATLYWYQQALGQGPEFLTYFNYEAQPDKSGLPSDRFSAERPEGSISTLTIQRTEQRDSAMYRCASSSLPPGQGGNTIYFGEGSWLTVV.

This chain connects TRBV25-1 to TRBJ2-1, with no clear D. Between the trimmed V and J ends, which lost 2 bases and 9 bases, there was a span of 11 bases. The CDR3 spans 13 residues. Germline CDR1 and CDR2: MGHDK and SYGVNS. The CDR3 DNA reads TGTGCCAGCAGTGAAGTCTTTGAGGTTGAGCAGTTCTTC. Encoded protein: CASSEVFEVEQFF.

This CDR3 is CASSFQYNEKLFF. CDR3 coding DNA: TGTGCCAGCAGCTTCCAGTATAATGAAAAACTGTTTTTT. The chain recombines TRBV7-2 with TRBJ1-4, with D uncertain. Per the germline V gene, CDR1 is SGHTA and CDR2 is FQGNSA. V gave up 3 bases and J gave up 4 bases, with 6 bases separating them. The CDR3 spans 13 residues.

The chain joins TRBV6-6 to TRBJ2-7, with 7 bases matching TRBD2. The CDR3 has 15 amino acids. Germline V lookup: CDR1 MNHNY, CDR2 SVGAGI (reference sequence). With V trimmed by 0 bases and J by 0 bases, 2 bases remained unmatched. The CDR3 nucleotides are TGTGCCAGCAGTTACTCGGGAGGGAACTCCTACGAGCAGTACTTC. It is translated as CASSYSGGNSYEQYF.

The J gene is TRBJ2-1, the V gene TRBV11-2; D is possibly TRBD1 (7 bases). Germline V gene data show CDR1 as SGHAT and CDR2 as FQNNGV. V was pared by 5 bases and J by 7 bases, with 12 bases between. The CDR3 covers 13 residues. The CDR3 DNA sequence: TGTGCCAGCAGCCCCGCAGGGGGGAATGAGCAGTTCTTC. It yields the protein CASSPAGGNEQFF.

This clone was seen only a few times. The chain is built from TRBV10-3 and TRBJ1-1; D remains ambiguous. The CDR3 is 14 amino acids. The V gene's germline CDR1 is ENHRY and CDR2 SYGVKD. V was shortened by 7 bases and J by 3 bases, with 15 bases between the two germline ends. CDR3 loop: CAIKGRGRDTEAFF. In nucleotides, the CDR3 is TGTGCCATCAAAGGGCGGGGAAGGGACACTGAAGCTTTCTTT.

The chain carries TRBV30 and TRBJ1-1; no definite D call. V shed 6 bases and J shed 0 bases, with 11 bases lying between them. CDR3 length equals 13 residues. Germline CDR1 GTSNPN, CDR2 SVGIG (reference sequence). In nucleotides, the CDR3 is TGTGCCTGCGAGAAGAAAATGAACACTGAAGCTTTCTTT. Its protein is CACEKKMNTEAFF.

The rearrangement uses TRBV6-5 and TRBJ2-2; D is ambiguous. Between the trimmed V and J ends, which lost 4 bases and 1 base, there was a span of 10 bases. This CDR3 comprises 15 residues. Germline V lookup: CDR1 MNHEY, CDR2 SVGAGI. CDR3 nucleotides: TGTGCCAGCAGTTCCCCCCCCATGAACACCGGGGAGCTGTTTTTT. This gives the protein CASSSPPMNTGELFF.

The V and J genes are TRBV3-1 (or the pseudogene TRBV3-2) and TRBJ2-5; 10 nucleotides match TRBD2. Germline assignment: CDR1 LGHDT and CDR2 YNNKEL (reference sequence). The CDR3 is 15 amino acids. V gave up 6 bases and J gave up 4 bases; unmatched junction bases: 8. The CDR3 nucleotides read TGTGCCAGCAGATACGCAGCGGGGGGGGGAGAGACCCAGTACTTC. Amino acids: CASRYAAGGGETQYF.

Remarks on this clone: The junction does not match germline at one end; this may be a read error. The chain links TRBV5-6 to TRBJ2-1, with TRBD2 as a possible D gene (5 bases). This CDR3 has 13 amino acids. The germline gives CDR1 SGHDT, CDR2 YYEEEE. CDR3 residues: CASSQSDYLIGVF. The CDR3, as DNA: TGTGCCAGCAGCCAAAGCGACTATCTTATTGGGGTCTTC. The full variable domain, its missing parts supplied by reference TRBV5-6 and TRBJ2-1, is DAGVTQSPTHLIKTRGQQVTLRCSPKSGHDTVSWYQQALGQGPQFIFQYYEEEERQRGNFPDRFSGHQFPNYSSELNVNALLLGDSALYLCASSQSDYLIGVFGPGTRLTVL.

The chain has TRBV9 and TRBJ1-1, with unresolved D. The CDR3 contains 14 residues. V was shortened by 0 bases and J by 4 bases, with 10 bases between the two germline ends. Germline V gene sequence: CDR1 SGDLS, CDR2 YYNGEE. Written as DNA, the CDR3 is TGTGCCAGCAGCGTAGAAGGACTGGGCACTGAAGCTTTCTTT. It specifies CASSVEGLGTEAFF.

The V and J genes are TRBV12-3 or TRBV12-4 and TRBJ1-2, with a weak D call TRBD1 (5 bases). V lost 3 bases to trimming and J lost 7 bases, with 9 bases between them. The CDR3 is made up of 12 amino acids. This CDR3 is CASSFAQGGYTF. In DNA, the CDR3 is TGTGCCAGCAGTTTTGCTCAGGGTGGCTACACCTTC.

This chain connects TRBV6-6 to TRBJ1-2; no definite D call. Germline V gene sequence: CDR1 MNHNY, CDR2 SVGAGI (reference sequence). V was shortened by 0 bases and J by 2 bases, with 7 bases between the two germline ends. The CDR3 length is 14 residues. The chain's CDR3 is CASSYSGGNYGYTF. The CDR3 nucleotides are TGTGCCAGCAGTTACTCGGGAGGGAACTATGGCTACACCTTC.